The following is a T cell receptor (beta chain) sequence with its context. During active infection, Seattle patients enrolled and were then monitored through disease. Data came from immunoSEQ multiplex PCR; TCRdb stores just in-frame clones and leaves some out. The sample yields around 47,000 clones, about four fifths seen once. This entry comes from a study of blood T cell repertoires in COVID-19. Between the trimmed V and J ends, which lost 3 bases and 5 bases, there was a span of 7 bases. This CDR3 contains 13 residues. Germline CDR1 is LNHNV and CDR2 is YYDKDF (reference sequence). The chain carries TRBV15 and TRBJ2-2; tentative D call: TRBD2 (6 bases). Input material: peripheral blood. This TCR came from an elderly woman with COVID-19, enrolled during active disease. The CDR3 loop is CATSRAGTGELFF. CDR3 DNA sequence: TGTGCCACCAGCAGGGCGGGGACCGGGGAGCTGTTTTTT.